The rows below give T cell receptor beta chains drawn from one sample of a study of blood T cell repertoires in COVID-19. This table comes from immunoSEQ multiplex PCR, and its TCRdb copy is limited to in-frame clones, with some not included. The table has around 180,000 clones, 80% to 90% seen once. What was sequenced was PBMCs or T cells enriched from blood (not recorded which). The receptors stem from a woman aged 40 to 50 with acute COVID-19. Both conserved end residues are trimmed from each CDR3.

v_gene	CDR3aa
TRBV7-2	ASRTGSTDTQY
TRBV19	ASTERGRGNYGYT
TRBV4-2	ASSLDRGVNTEAF
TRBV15	ATSRDGPGTSGSGKNIQY
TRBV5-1	ASSLVDRGGYT
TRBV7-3	ASSLTPSGGVDTQY
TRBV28	ASSLRDGYT
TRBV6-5	ASSPTIRSQQY
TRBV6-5	ASTLGQFSYEQY
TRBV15	ATSRGAGTGTDTQY
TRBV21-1	ASSAGLARRETQY
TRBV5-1	ASSGGGAAYGSPLH
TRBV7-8	ASSLAIASSGLYNEQF
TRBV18	ASSPQNSYGYT
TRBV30	AWSAWGGLGTEAF
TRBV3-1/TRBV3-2	ASSAGGASSQIFQETQY
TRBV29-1	SVGRDRRYNEQF
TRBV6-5	ASTQGAYYEQY
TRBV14	ASSQGHSYAKNIQY
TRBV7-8	ASSLQDNQPQH
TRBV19	ASTPLGGVGNTIY
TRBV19	ASSIGVSGSTGELF
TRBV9	ASSVTATSGGLSSYNEQF
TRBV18	ASSPGQDSYEQY
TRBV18	ASSPGNGETQY
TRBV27	ASSADRGNTGELF